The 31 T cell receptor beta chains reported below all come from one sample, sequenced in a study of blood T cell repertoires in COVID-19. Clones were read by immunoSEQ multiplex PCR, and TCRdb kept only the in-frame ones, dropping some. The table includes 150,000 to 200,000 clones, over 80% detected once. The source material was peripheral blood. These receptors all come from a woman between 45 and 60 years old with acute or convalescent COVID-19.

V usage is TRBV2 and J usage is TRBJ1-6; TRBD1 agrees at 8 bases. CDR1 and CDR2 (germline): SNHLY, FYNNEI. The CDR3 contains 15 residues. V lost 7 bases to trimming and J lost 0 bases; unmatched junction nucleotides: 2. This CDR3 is CASTGQGSYNSPLHF. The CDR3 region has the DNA TGTGCCAGCACCGGACAGGGCTCCTATAATTCACCCCTCCACTTT.

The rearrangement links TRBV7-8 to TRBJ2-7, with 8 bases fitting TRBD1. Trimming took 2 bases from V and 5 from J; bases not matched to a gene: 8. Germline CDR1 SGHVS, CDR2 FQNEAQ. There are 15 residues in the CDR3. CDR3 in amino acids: CASSLFVTGVHEQYF. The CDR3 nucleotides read TGTGCCAGCAGCTTATTTGTGACAGGGGTCCACGAGCAGTACTTC.

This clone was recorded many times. The chain's CDR3 is CASSEGQGKRSPLHF. Written as DNA, the CDR3 is TGTGCCAGCAGCGAGGGACAGGGGAAACGTTCACCCCTCCACTTT. This chain joins TRBV2 and TRBJ1-6; 10 bases align to TRBD1. The CDR3 consists of 15 residues. Losses at the gene ends were 6 bases for V and 9 bases for J; bases not matched to a gene: 8. The germline V gene encodes CDR1 SNHLY and CDR2 FYNNEI. Based on the CDR3 plus reference TRBV2 and TRBJ1-6, the full variable domain is EPEVTQTPSHQVTQMGQEVILRCVPISNHLYFYWYRQILGQKVEFLVSFYNNEISEKSEIFDDQFSVERPDGSNFTLKIRSTKLEDSAMYFCASSEGQGKRSPLHFGNGTRLTVT.

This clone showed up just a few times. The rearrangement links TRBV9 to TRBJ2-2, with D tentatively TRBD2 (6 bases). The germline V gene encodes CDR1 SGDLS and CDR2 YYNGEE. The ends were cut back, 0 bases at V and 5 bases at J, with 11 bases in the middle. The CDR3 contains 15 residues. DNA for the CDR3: TGTGCCAGCAGCGTAGCACTAGCTGGGACCGGGGAGCTGTTTTTT. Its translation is CASSVALAGTGELFF. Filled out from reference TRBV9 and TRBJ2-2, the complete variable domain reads DSGVTQTPKHLITATGQRVTLRCSPRSGDLSVYWYQQSLDQGLQFLIQYYNGEERAKGNILERFSAQQFPDLHSELNLSSLELGDSALYFCASSVALAGTGELFFGEGSRLTVL.

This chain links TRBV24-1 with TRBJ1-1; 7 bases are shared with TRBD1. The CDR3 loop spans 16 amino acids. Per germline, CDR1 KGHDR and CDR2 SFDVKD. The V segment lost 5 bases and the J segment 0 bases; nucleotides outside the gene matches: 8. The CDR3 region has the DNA TGTGCCACCAGTGCAGGAGGGGGCGCATTGAACACTGAAGCTTTCTTT. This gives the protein CATSAGGGALNTEAFF.

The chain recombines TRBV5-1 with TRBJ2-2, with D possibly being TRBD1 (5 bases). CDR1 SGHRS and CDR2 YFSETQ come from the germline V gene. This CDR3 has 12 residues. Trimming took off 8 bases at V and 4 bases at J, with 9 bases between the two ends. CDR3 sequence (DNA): TGCGCCAGTCTAGGGGTCACCGGGGAGCTGTTTTTT. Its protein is CASLGVTGELFF.

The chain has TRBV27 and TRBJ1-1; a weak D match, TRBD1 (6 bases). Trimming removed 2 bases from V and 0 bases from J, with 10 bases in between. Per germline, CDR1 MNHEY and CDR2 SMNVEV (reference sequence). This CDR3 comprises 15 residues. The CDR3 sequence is CASSLGGALNTEAFF. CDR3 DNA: TGTGCCAGCAGTTTAGGGGGGGCGCTGAACACTGAAGCTTTCTTT.

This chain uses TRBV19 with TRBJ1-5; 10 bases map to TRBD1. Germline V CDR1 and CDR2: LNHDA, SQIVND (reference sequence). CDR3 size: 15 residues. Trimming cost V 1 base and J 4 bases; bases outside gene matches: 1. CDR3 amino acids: CASSIGTGGNQPQHF. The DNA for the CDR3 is TGTGCCAGTAGTATAGGGACAGGGGGGAATCAGCCCCAGCATTTT.

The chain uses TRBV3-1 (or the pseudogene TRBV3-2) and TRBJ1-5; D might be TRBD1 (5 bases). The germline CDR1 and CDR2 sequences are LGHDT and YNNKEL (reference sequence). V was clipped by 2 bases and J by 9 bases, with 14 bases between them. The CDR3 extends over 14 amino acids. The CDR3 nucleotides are TGTGCCAGCAGCCAACTAGACAGAAGTGGGCCCCAGCATTTT. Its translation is CASSQLDRSGPQHF.

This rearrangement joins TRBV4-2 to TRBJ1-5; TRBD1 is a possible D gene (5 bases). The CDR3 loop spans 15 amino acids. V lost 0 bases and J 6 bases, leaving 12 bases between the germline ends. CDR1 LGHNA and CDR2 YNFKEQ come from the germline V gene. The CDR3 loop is CASSQDGAGIQPQHF. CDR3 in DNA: TGTGCCAGCAGCCAAGATGGAGCAGGGATTCAGCCCCAGCATTTT.

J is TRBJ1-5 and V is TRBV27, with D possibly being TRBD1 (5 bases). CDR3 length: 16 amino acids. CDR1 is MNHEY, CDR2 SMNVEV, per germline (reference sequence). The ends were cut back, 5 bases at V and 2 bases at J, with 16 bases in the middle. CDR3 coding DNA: TGTGCCAGCAGTGACCTATCAAGGGGCGGCAATCAGCCCCAGCATTTT. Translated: CASSDLSRGGNQPQHF.

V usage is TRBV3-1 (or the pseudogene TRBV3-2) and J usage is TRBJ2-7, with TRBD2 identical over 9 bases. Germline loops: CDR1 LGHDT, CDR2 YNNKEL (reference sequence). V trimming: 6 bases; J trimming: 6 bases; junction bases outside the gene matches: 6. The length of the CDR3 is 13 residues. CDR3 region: CASSPGTSSEQYF. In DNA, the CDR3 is TGTGCCAGCAGTCCCGGGACTAGCAGCGAGCAGTACTTC.

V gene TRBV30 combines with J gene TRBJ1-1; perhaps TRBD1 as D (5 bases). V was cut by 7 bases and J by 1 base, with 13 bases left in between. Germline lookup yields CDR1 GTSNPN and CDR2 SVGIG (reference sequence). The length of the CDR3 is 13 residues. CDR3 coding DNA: TGTGCCTCTAGGGGCGGTTGGAACACTGAAGCTTTCTTT. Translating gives CASRGGWNTEAFF.

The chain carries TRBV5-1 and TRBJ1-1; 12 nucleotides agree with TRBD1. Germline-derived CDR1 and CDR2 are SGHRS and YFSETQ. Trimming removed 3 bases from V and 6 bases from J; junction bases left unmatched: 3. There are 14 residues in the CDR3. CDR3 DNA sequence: TGCGCCAGCAGCTCGGGGACAGGGGGCTCTGAAGCTTTCTTT. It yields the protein CASSSGTGGSEAFF.

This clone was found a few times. Here the CDR3 DNA reads TGTGCCAGCAGGCGACAGGGGCGCGATAATTCACCCCTCCACTTT. It encodes CASRRQGRDNSPLHF. The chain has TRBV7-2 and TRBJ1-6; 8 nucleotides agree with TRBD1. The CDR3 contains 15 residues. Germline lookup yields CDR1 SGHTA and CDR2 FQGNSA. Germline trimming cut 6 bases from V and 5 bases from J; bases unmatched to any gene: 6.

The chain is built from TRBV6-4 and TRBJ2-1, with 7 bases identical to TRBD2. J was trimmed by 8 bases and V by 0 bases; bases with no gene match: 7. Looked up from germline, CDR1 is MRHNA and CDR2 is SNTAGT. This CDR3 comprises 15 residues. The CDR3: CASSDSGGDFHEQFF. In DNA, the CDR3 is TGTGCCAGCAGTGACTCGGGAGGGGACTTCCATGAGCAGTTCTTC.

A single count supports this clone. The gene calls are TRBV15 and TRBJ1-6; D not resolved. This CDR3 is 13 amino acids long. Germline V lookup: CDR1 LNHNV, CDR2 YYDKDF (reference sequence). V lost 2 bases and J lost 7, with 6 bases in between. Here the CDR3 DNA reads TGTGCCACCAGCAGAACTAGGAATTCACCCCTCCACTTT. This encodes CATSRTRNSPLHF. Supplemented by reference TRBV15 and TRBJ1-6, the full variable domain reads DAMVIQNPRYQVTQFGKPVTLSCSQTLNHNVMYWYQQKSSQAPKLLFHYYDKDFNNEADTPDNFQSRRPNTSFCFLDIRSPGLGDTAMYLCATSRTRNSPLHFGNGTRLTVT.

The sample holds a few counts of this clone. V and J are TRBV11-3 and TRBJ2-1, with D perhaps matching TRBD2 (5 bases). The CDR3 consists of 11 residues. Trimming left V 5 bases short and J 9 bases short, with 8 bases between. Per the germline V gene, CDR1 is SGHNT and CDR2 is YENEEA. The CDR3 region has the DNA TGTGCCAGCAGCCGAGGGATTGAGCAGTTCTTC. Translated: CASSRGIEQFF.

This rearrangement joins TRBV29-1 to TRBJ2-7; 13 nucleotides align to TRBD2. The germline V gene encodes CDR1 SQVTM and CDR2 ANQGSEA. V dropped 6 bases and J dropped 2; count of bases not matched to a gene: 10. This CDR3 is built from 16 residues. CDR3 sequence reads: CSVLGTSGTNTYEQYF. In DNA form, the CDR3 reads TGCAGCGTCCTCGGGACTAGCGGGACTAACACCTACGAGCAGTACTTC.

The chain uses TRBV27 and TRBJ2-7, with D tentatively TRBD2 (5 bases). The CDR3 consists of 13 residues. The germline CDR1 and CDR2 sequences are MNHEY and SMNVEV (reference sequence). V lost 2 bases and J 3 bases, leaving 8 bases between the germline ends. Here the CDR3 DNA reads TGTGCCAGCAGTTTAGCGGGTAACTACGAGCAGTACTTC. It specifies CASSLAGNYEQYF.

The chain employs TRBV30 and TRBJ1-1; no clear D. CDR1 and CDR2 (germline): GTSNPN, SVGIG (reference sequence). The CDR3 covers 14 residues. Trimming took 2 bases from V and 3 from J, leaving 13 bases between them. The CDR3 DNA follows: TGTGCCTGGAGTACCGGTGAGCTGGACACTGAAGCTTTCTTT. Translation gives CAWSTGELDTEAFF.

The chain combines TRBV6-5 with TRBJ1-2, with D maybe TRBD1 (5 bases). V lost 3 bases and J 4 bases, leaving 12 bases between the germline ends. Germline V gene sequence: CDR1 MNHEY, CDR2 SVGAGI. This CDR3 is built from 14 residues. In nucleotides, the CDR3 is TGTGCCAGCAGTTATTCACAGGTCCTCTATGGCTACACCTTC. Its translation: CASSYSQVLYGYTF.

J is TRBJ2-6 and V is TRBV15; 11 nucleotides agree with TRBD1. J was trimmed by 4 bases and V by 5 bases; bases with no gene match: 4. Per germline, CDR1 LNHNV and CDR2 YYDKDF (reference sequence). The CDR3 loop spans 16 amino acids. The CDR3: CATSGQGARGANVLTF. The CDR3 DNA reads TGTGCCACCAGCGGACAGGGGGCTCGCGGGGCCAACGTCCTGACTTTC. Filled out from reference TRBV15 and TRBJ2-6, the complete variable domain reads DAMVIQNPRYQVTQFGKPVTLSCSQTLNHNVMYWYQQKSSQAPKLLFHYYDKDFNNEADTPDNFQSRRPNTSFCFLDIRSPGLGDTAMYLCATSGQGARGANVLTFGAGSRLTVL.

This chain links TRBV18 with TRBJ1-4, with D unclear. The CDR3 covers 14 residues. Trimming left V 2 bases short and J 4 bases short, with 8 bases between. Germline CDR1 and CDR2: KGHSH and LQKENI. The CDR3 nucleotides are TGTGCCAGCTCACCAACGGTAGATAATGAAAAACTGTTTTTT. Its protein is CASSPTVDNEKLFF.

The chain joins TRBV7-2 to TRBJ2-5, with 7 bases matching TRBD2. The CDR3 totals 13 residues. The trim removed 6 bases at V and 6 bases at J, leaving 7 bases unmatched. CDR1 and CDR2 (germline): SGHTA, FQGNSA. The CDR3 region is CASRAVSGKTQYF. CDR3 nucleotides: TGTGCCAGCAGGGCGGTAAGCGGGAAGACCCAGTACTTC.

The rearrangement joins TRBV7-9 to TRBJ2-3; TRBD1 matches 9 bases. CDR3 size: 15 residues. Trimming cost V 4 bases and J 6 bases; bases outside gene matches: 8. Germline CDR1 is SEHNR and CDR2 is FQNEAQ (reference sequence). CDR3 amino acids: CASSYPDRGTDTQYF. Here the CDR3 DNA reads TGTGCCAGCAGCTACCCTGACAGGGGGACCGATACGCAGTATTTT.

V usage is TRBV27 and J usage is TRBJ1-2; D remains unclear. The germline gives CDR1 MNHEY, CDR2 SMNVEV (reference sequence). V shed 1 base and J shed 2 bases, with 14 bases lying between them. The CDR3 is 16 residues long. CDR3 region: CASSLFAQPLNYGYTF. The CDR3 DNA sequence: TGTGCCAGCAGTTTATTCGCACAGCCTTTAAACTATGGCTACACCTTC.

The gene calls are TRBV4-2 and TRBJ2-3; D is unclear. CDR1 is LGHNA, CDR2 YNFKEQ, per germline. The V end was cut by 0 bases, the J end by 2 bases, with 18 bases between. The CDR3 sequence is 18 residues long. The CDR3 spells CASSQDIVQLFNTDTQYF. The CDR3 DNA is TGTGCCAGCAGCCAAGATATAGTACAGCTCTTCAACACAGATACGCAGTATTTT.

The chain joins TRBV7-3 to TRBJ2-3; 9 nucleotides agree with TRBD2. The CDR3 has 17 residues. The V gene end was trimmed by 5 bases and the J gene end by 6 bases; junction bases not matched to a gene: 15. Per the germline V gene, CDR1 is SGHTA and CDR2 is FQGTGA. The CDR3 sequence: CASSPIGASGEKDTQYF. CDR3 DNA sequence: TGTGCCAGCAGCCCAATAGGGGCTAGCGGGGAGAAGGATACGCAGTATTTT.

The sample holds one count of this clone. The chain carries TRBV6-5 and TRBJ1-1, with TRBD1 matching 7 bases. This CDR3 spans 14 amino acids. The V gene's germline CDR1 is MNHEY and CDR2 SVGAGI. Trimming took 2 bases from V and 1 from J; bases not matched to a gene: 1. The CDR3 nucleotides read TGTGCCAGCAGTTACGGGACAGAGAACACTGAAGCTTTCTTT. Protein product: CASSYGTENTEAFF.

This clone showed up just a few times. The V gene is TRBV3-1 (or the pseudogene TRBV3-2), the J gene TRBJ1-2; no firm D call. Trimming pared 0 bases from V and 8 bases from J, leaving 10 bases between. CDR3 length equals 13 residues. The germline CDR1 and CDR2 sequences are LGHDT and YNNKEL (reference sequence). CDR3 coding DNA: TGTGCCAGCAGCCAAGATGAGGGAGGAGGCTACACCTTC. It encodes CASSQDEGGGYTF.